This is a list of T cell receptor beta chains from one sample in a study of CD8+ T cells in alopecia areata. Produced via immunoSEQ multiplex PCR; TCRdb's table is partial and in-frame only. The sample holds 100,000 to 150,000 clones; over 55% are singletons and the top ten take around 6%. This specimen was CD4+ T cells sorted from blood, taken at week 4, from a patient treated with tofacitinib. The receptors originated from a human donor with alopecia areata. Both conserved end residues are part of each CDR3. Each record gives: D gene, V gene, clone size, J gene, CDR3 protein, CDR3 DNA. A D gene is named only where the DNA matches it firmly. For some rows the clone size is stated as once, few or many, or as a class when expanded; others skip it.

>-|TRBV5-6|once|TRBJ2-2
CASSNQGDTGELFF
TGTGCCAGCAGCAATCAGGGTGACACCGGGGAGCTGTTTTTT
>-|TRBV2|-|TRBJ1-5
CASSLAGGSGQPQHF
TGTGCCAGCAGTTTAGCGGGGGGCTCAGGTCAGCCCCAGCATTTT
>TRBD1|TRBV7-6|-|TRBJ1-1
CASSLSGGATEAFF
TGTGCCAGCAGCTTATCAGGGGGCGCGACTGAAGCTTTCTTT
>-|TRBV2|-|TRBJ2-3
CASMLDRDTDTQYF
TGTGCCAGCATGTTAGACCGAGACACAGATACGCAGTATTTT
>-|TRBV9|few|TRBJ2-2
CASSVAQDRITGELFF
TGTGCCAGCAGCGTCGCACAGGATCGTATCACCGGGGAGCTGTTTTTT
>-|TRBV7-2|-|TRBJ1-5
CASSPGGDNQPQHF
TGTGCCAGCAGCCCCGGGGGGGACAATCAGCCCCAGCATTTT
>TRBD2|TRBV7-8|few|TRBJ2-5
CASNRGGDQETQYF
TGTGCCAGCAACCGCGGGGGGGACCAAGAGACCCAGTACTTC
>-|TRBV2|few|TRBJ2-5
CASSEQGRGLQETQYF
TGTGCCAGCAGTGAACAGGGGCGCGGGCTCCAGGAGACCCAGTACTTC
>-|TRBV7-9|-|TRBJ2-5
CASSPIGGIQYF
TGTGCCAGCAGCCCGATAGGGGGTATCCAGTACTTC
>-|TRBV29-1|-|TRBJ1-4
CSVAGVTNEKLFF
TGCAGCGTTGCGGGGGTAACTAATGAAAAACTGTTTTTT
>-|TRBV6-5|-|TRBJ1-2
CASSYSSEGYTF
TGTGCCAGCAGTTACTCGTCGGAGGGCTACACCTTC
>-|TRBV4-1|-|TRBJ1-3
CASSQEGNTIYF
TGCGCCAGCAGCCAAGAGGGTAACACCATATATTTT
>-|TRBV2|-|TRBJ2-4
CASRSTGPQNIQYF
TGTGCCAGCAGATCAACAGGTCCCCAAAACATTCAGTACTTC
>TRBD1|TRBV5-1|-|TRBJ1-1
CASSSGQGGTEAFF
TGCGCCAGCAGCTCGGGACAGGGAGGCACTGAAGCTTTCTTT
>-|TRBV7-9|-|TRBJ2-3
CASSFKRRTDTQYF
TGTGCCAGCAGCTTCAAGCGGCGCACAGATACGCAGTATTTT
>-|TRBV7-2|-|TRBJ2-5
CASSSQGGGETQYF
TGTGCCAGCAGCTCACAGGGTGGTGGGGAGACCCAGTACTTC
>-|TRBV4-3|once|TRBJ1-4
CASSQEEATNEKLFF
TGCGCCAGCAGCCAAGAAGAGGCAACTAATGAAAAACTGTTTTTT
>TRBD1|TRBV29-1|few|TRBJ2-6
CSVDLRGTGGSGANVLTF
TGCAGCGTTGACCTCAGGGGGACAGGGGGCTCTGGGGCCAACGTCCTGACTTTC
>-|TRBV6-5|-|TRBJ1-2
CASSSTGQGYGYTF
TGTGCCAGCAGTTCCACGGGGCAGGGGTATGGCTACACCTTC
>-|TRBV27|-|TRBJ2-3
CASSLLGQRYTDTQYF
TGTGCCAGCAGTCTACTTGGACAGCGGTACACAGATACGCAGTATTTT
>-|TRBV9|once|TRBJ2-6
CASSAAHSGANVLTF
TGTGCCAGCAGCGCGGCTCACTCTGGGGCCAACGTCCTGACTTTC
>TRBD2|TRBV9|-|TRBJ2-1
CASNKFASGSNNEQFF
TGTGCCAGCAACAAGTTTGCTAGCGGGAGTAATAATGAGCAGTTCTTC
>TRBD1|TRBV15|few|TRBJ1-2
CATSRGDRWNYGYTF
TGTGCCACCAGCAGAGGGGACAGGTGGAACTATGGCTACACCTTC
>TRBD2|TRBV6-6|-|TRBJ2-5
CASSTSGGPWETQYF
TGTGCCAGCAGCACTAGCGGGGGGCCGTGGGAGACCCAGTACTTC
>TRBD2|TRBV7-8|-|TRBJ2-7
CASSLPVLAGLVLYEQYF
TGTGCCAGCAGCTTACCGGTCCTAGCGGGACTCGTCCTCTACGAGCAGTACTTC
>-|TRBV28|-|TRBJ2-5
CASYGRGPRDF
TGTGCCAGCTATGGAAGGGGACCAAGGGACTTC
>-|TRBV29-1|-|TRBJ2-3
CSVARSLGADTQYF
TGCAGCGTTGCCCGGTCCCTCGGCGCAGATACGCAGTATTTT
>TRBD1|TRBV30|-|TRBJ1-1
CAWSVGTGDTEAFF
TGTGCCTGGAGTGTGGGAACAGGGGACACTGAAGCTTTCTTT
>-|TRBV2|-|TRBJ2-5
CASSEQGESETQYF
TGTGCCAGCAGTGAGCAGGGAGAATCGGAGACCCAGTACTTC